This paragraph reports one T cell receptor beta chain. Sample barcodes and UMIs were carried by the TCR alpha and TCR beta cDNA libraries that 5'RACE generated with constant-segment primers. TCRdb independently ran MiXCR on the 5' RACE reads; one entry per CDR3 protein. The top ten clones hold roughly 3.6% of a sample with around 220,000 distinct CDR3 sequences, roughly 15% of them seen once. The source of the sample is a study of T-cell memory formation after mild COVID-19. Specimen: PBMCs or a T cell subset sorted from them (not recorded which). This receptor was taken from a man aged 18-30 years who had mild COVID-19 (a few samples of this study predate the infection). Cell type and time point are not known.

The CDR3 reads CSATREGMNTEAFF. The CDR3 DNA is TGCAGTGCGACCCGTGAGGGAATGAACACTGAAGCTTTCTTT. V gene TRBV20-1 combines with J gene TRBJ1-1, with unresolved D. V was pared by 6 bases and J by 0 bases, with 14 bases between. CDR1 and CDR2 from the germline V gene are DFQATT and SNEGSKA (reference sequence). The CDR3 loop spans 14 amino acids.